This entry lists 24 T cell receptor beta chains sequenced from one sample in a study of T cells in Graves' hyperthyroidism and ophthalmopathy. Authors of the study amplified TCR beta CDR3 regions from RNA transcripts. The study used the HTBI primer set for a first-round RT-PCR of the TCR CDR3. MiXCR, run by TCRdb on the multiplex PCR reads, gives a single entry per CDR3 protein. This table has approximately 620,000 distinct CDR3 sequences, roughly 14% appearing once. Sample: blood. The receptors stem from a woman in her twenties or thirties with Graves' hyperthyroidism that later progressed to Graves' ophthalmopathy.

Comments on this clonotype: It may be a read error: a sequence one base away is much more abundant. The chain combines TRBV10-3 with TRBJ2-2; no clear D. CDR1 ENHRY and CDR2 SYGVKD come from the germline V gene. V lost 6 bases to trimming and J lost 7 bases, with 15 bases between them. This CDR3 contains 14 residues. The CDR3 DNA reads TGTGCCATCAGCCGATCCGTCGATGGCGGGGAGCTGTTTTTT. Encoded protein: CAISRSVDGGELFF.

This chain uses TRBV5-8 with TRBJ1-2, with 11 nucleotides matching TRBD1. Germline loops: CDR1 SGHTS, CDR2 YDEGEE. Unmatched junction bases numbered 14, after V lost 5 bases and J lost 8 bases. There are 16 residues in the CDR3. The chain's CDR3 is CASSPNLGQGAKGYTF. CDR3 nucleotides: TGTGCCAGCAGTCCCAATCTCGGACAGGGGGCGAAGGGCTACACCTTC. Filled out from reference TRBV5-8 and TRBJ1-2, the complete variable domain reads EAGVTQSPTHLIKTRGQQATLRCSPISGHTSVYWYQQALGLGLQFLLWYDEGEERNRGNFPPRFSGRQFPNYSSELNVNALELEDSALYLCASSPNLGQGAKGYTFGSGTRLTVV.

This clonotype has a count of ten or more. The chain uses TRBV7-3 and TRBJ2-5; possible D gene TRBD1, 6 bases. This CDR3 is built from 14 residues. V lost 6 bases, J lost 0 bases, and 11 bases lay in between. The germline V gene encodes CDR1 SGHTA and CDR2 FQGTGA. CDR3 residues: CASSFQGYQETQYF. The CDR3 region has the DNA TGTGCCAGCAGTTTTCAGGGGTACCAAGAGACCCAGTACTTC.

At least ten counts were recorded for this clonotype. The V and J genes are TRBV10-3 and TRBJ2-3, with TRBD2 identical over 11 bases. Germline loops: CDR1 ENHRY, CDR2 SYGVKD. The J segment lost 5 bases and the V segment lost 6 bases, leaving 4 bases of the junction unmatched. The CDR3 runs to 14 residues. CDR3 in amino acids: CAIRAGTSGDTQYF. The DNA of the CDR3 is TGTGCCATCAGGGCCGGGACTAGCGGAGATACGCAGTATTTT.

Comment on this clonotype: A much larger clone is a single base away; this may be a read error. The genes are TRBV28 and TRBJ2-7, with D unclear. CDR1 is MDHEN and CDR2 is SYDVKM in the germline V gene. The V end was cut by 10 bases, the J end by 3 bases, with 13 bases between. CDR3 length: 12 residues. CDR3 DNA: TGTGCCATTCCCGTGGTCTGCTACGAGCAGTACTTC. It yields the protein CAIPVVCYEQYF.

This clonotype showed up just a few times. V usage is TRBV4-1 and J usage is TRBJ1-1; D might be TRBD1 (5 bases). Trimming removed 4 bases at V and 6 bases at J, with 18 bases between. The CDR3 contains 15 residues. Germline assignment: CDR1 MGHRA and CDR2 YSYEKL. The CDR3 protein is CASSRSRGGDPEAFF. CDR3 bases: TGCGCCAGCAGCCGAAGCCGGGGGGGGGATCCTGAAGCTTTCTTT.

This clonotype was detected only once. In this CDR3 the conserved last residue, phenylalanine or tryptophan, is missing, so a read error is likely. J is TRBJ2-1 and V is TRBV27; the D gene is possibly TRBD2 (5 bases). Trimming removed 5 bases from V and 0 bases from J, with 8 bases in between. In germline, CDR1 is MNHEY, CDR2 SMNVEV (reference sequence). CDR3 length: 14 residues. In nucleotides, the CDR3 is TGTGCCAGCAGTGTCGGGGACTCCTACAATGAGCAGTTCTCC. Translating it yields CASSVGDSYNEQFS.

V gene TRBV6-1 combines with J gene TRBJ1-3, with 7 bases identical to TRBD1. J gave up 4 bases and V 8 bases, and 17 bases lay outside the gene matches. Germline loops: CDR1 MNHNS, CDR2 SASEGT. CDR3 length: 17 amino acids. The CDR3 is CASAKRQGIVFGNTIYF. In nucleotides, the CDR3 is TGTGCCAGCGCTAAAAGACAGGGAATCGTGTTCGGAAACACCATATATTTT.

The chain has TRBV5-1 and TRBJ2-3; no clear D. The CDR3 has 14 residues. V was shortened by 0 bases and J by 1 base, with 6 bases between the two germline ends. Germline assignment: CDR1 SGHRS and CDR2 YFSETQ. CDR3 coding DNA: TGCGCCAGCAGCTTGGCAATTCGCACAGATACGCAGTATTTT. It translates to CASSLAIRTDTQYF.

The CDR3 reads CASSRTRTGNTIYF. CDR3 DNA sequence: TGTGCCAGCAGTCGGACCAGGACCGGAAACACCATATATTTT. V is TRBV2 and J is TRBJ1-3; D remains ambiguous. This CDR3 has 14 amino acids. V was cut by 5 bases and J by 4 bases, with 12 bases left in between. Germline V gene lookup returns CDR1 SNHLY and CDR2 FYNNEI. Full variable domain (missing parts from reference TRBV2 and TRBJ1-3): EPEVTQTPSHQVTQMGQEVILRCVPISNHLYFYWYRQILGQKVEFLVSFYNNEISEKSEIFDDQFSVERPDGSNFTLKIRSTKLEDSAMYFCASSRTRTGNTIYFGEGSWLTVV.

This clonotype appeared many times. The rearrangement links TRBV24-1 to TRBJ1-1; D is unclear. There are 15 residues in the CDR3. The V end lost 5 bases, the J end lost 4 bases, and 16 bases lay between the germline ends. Per the germline V gene, CDR1 is KGHDR and CDR2 is SFDVKD. The CDR3 DNA reads as TGTGCCACCAGTGGTCCGGGTTACAAGGGCACTGAAGCTTTCTTT. Translated: CATSGPGYKGTEAFF.

In this sample, this clonotype turned up many times. V is TRBV2 and J is TRBJ1-2; 7 nucleotides align to TRBD1. Germline V lookup: CDR1 SNHLY, CDR2 FYNNEI. The CDR3 loop spans 14 amino acids. J lost 5 bases, V lost 8 bases, and 11 bases had no gene match. DNA of the CDR3: TGTGCCAGCGTCTACAGGGGCCTAGGGTATGGCTACACCTTC. It is translated as CASVYRGLGYGYTF.

J is TRBJ2-3 and V is TRBV28, with D perhaps TRBD1 (5 bases). The CDR3 length is 15 residues. Germline V gives CDR1 MDHEN, CDR2 SYDVKM. Trimming removed 1 base at V and 2 bases at J, with 10 bases between. DNA of the CDR3: TGTGCCAGCAGTTTATCCCAGGGATACACAGATACGCAGTATTTT. Protein sequence: CASSLSQGYTDTQYF. Using reference TRBV28 and TRBJ2-3 for the parts outside the CDR3, the full variable domain is DVKVTQSSRYLVKRTGEKVFLECVQDMDHENMFWYRQDPGLGLRLIYFSYDVKMKEKGDIPEGYSVSREKKERFSLILESASTNQTSMYLCASSLSQGYTDTQYFGPGTRLTVL.

This clonotype was counted only a few times. This rearrangement joins TRBV6-1 to TRBJ2-1; 14 bases align to TRBD2. The V gene's germline CDR1 is MNHNS and CDR2 SASEGT. This CDR3 is 19 amino acids long. With 7 bases clipped from V and 0 bases from J, the junction kept 11 bases outside the gene matches. CDR3 protein: CASKMTGTSGGSSYNEQFF. The CDR3 DNA follows: TGTGCCAGCAAAATGACCGGGACTAGCGGGGGCAGCTCCTACAATGAGCAGTTCTTC.

This clonotype was picked up many times. The chain recombines TRBV7-2 with TRBJ2-3, with TRBD2 identical over 16 bases. The CDR3 has 18 amino acids. Trimming removed 4 bases from V and 2 bases from J; junction bases left unmatched: 6. Germline loops: CDR1 SGHTA, CDR2 FQGNSA. CDR3 nucleotides: TGTGCCAGCAGCTCCGGGACTAGCGGGAGGGCCTCCACAGATACGCAGTATTTT. Amino acid sequence: CASSSGTSGRASTDTQYF.

This clonotype was recorded many times. For the CDR3, the DNA is TGTGCCAGCAGCCCAATTCCAGAAGGGTGGTATGGCTACACCTTC. This sequence encodes CASSPIPEGWYGYTF. The chain has TRBV11-2 and TRBJ1-2; no clear D gene. The V end lost 5 bases, the J end lost 5 bases, and 18 bases lay between the germline ends. Germline V gene lookup returns CDR1 SGHAT and CDR2 FQNNGV. The CDR3 runs 15 residues.

For this clonotype: Given a much more abundant clone one base away, this may be a read error. The rearrangement uses TRBV28 and TRBJ1-4, with a possible D match to TRBD1 (6 bases). Germline V CDR1 and CDR2: MDHEN, SYDVKM. This CDR3 has 14 residues. CDR3: CTSRIGTNNEKLFF. In nucleotides, the CDR3 is TGTACCAGCAGGATCGGGACAAATAATGAAAAACTGTTTTTT.

This clonotype was observed a few times. The chain couples TRBV4-3 to TRBJ2-7, with TRBD1 matching 11 bases. The germline CDR1 and CDR2 sequences are LGHNA and YSLEER. The CDR3 is 15 amino acids. Losses at the gene ends were 0 bases for V and 7 bases for J; bases not matched to a gene: 5. The CDR3 is CASSQEGTGGREQYF. CDR3 in DNA: TGCGCCAGCAGCCAAGAGGGGACAGGGGGTAGGGAGCAGTACTTC.

At least ten counts were recorded for this clonotype. The chain recombines TRBV6-2 or TRBV6-3 with TRBJ1-5; D unresolved. Trimming cost V 2 bases and J 3 bases, with 14 bases left between them. Germline CDR1 MNHEY, CDR2 SVGEGT. This CDR3 is built from 16 residues. The CDR3 bases are TGTGCCAGCAGTTACCCTATCGGACGGAACAATCAGCCCCAGCATTTT. It encodes CASSYPIGRNNQPQHF.

V gene TRBV27 combines with J gene TRBJ2-1; weak D call: TRBD2 (6 bases). Germline V gene sequence: CDR1 MNHEY, CDR2 SMNVEV (reference sequence). Between the trimmed V and J ends, which lost 6 bases and 5 bases, there was a span of 14 bases. CDR3 length: 14 residues. CDR3 in amino acids: CASSVGTFNNEQFF. The CDR3 bases are TGTGCCAGCAGCGTAGGGACTTTCAACAATGAGCAGTTCTTC.

This clonotype appeared many times. The chain has TRBV5-1 and TRBJ2-7, with D possibly TRBD1 on 7 matching bases. The CDR3 runs 15 residues. V lost 0 bases, J lost 6 bases, and 16 bases lay in between. CDR1 is SGHRS, CDR2 YFSETQ, per germline. The CDR3 coding sequence is TGCGCCAGCAGCTTGGTAATGGAGGGGGCGGGCGAGCAGTACTTC. It specifies CASSLVMEGAGEQYF.

The J gene is TRBJ2-5, the V gene TRBV7-2; D is unresolved. The CDR3 consists of 13 residues. Germline V gene data show CDR1 as SGHTA and CDR2 as FQGNSA. Trimming removed 1 base from V and 4 bases from J, with 7 bases in between. The CDR3 is CASSLVVGETQYF. In DNA, the CDR3 is TGTGCCAGCAGCTTAGTAGTAGGAGAGACCCAGTACTTC.

This clonotype was observed at least ten times. The chain is built from TRBV2 and TRBJ1-5; no firm D call. This CDR3 is 13 amino acids long. Germline CDR1 and CDR2: SNHLY and FYNNEI. V lost 6 bases, J lost 3 bases, and 9 bases lay in between. The DNA of the CDR3 is TGTGCCAGCAGAAACCAGGTCAATCAGCCCCAGCATTTT. Translating it yields CASRNQVNQPQHF.

This clonotype was observed a few times. V gene TRBV6-1 combines with J gene TRBJ1-2; D is ambiguous. V was trimmed by 6 bases and J by 7 bases, leaving 6 bases between them. This CDR3 contains 10 residues. Germline lookup yields CDR1 MNHNS and CDR2 SASEGT. The CDR3, as DNA: TGTGCCAGCAGGAGGTTTGGCTACACCTTC. Protein: CASRRFGYTF.